This is a list of T cell receptor beta chains from one sample in a study of blood T cell repertoires in COVID-19. TCRdb's copy holds only in-frame clones and misses some; the assay was immunoSEQ multiplex PCR. The sample has 37,000 or so clones, 70% to 80% seen once. Sample: peripheral blood. These TCRs come from a man in his fifties or sixties with active COVID-19. The CDR3 runs from the conserved cysteine through the conserved F or W. The order of the fields is clone size, V gene, J gene, D gene, CDR3 protein, CDR3 DNA. A D gene is named only where the DNA matches it firmly. Not all rows give a size; the values are once, few, many and, for expanded clones, a class.

size: -
V: TRBV19
J: TRBJ2-7
D: -
CDR3: CAAGIAYEQYF
DNA: TGTGCCGCAGGGATCGCCTACGAGCAGTACTTC

size: -
V: TRBV7-9
J: TRBJ2-1
D: TRBD2
CDR3: CASSFPPGREGYNEQFF
DNA: TGTGCCAGCAGCTTCCCCCCGGGGCGGGAGGGCTACAATGAGCAGTTCTTC

size: -
V: TRBV7-9
J: TRBJ1-4
D: TRBD1
CDR3: CASSSSGTGQQLFF
DNA: TGTGCCAGCAGCTCCTCCGGGACAGGACAGCAACTGTTTTTT

size: -
V: TRBV29-1
J: TRBJ2-7
D: TRBD2
CDR3: CSVEDLASGGEQYF
DNA: TGCAGCGTTGAAGATTTGGCTAGCGGGGGGGAGCAGTACTTC

size: -
V: TRBV7-6
J: TRBJ2-1
D: TRBD2
CDR3: CASSWGSGANYNEQFF
DNA: TGTGCCAGCAGCTGGGGTAGCGGGGCAAACTACAATGAGCAGTTCTTC

size: -
V: TRBV2
J: TRBJ2-1
D: TRBD2
CDR3: CASRPGLVSNEQFF
DNA: TGTGCCAGCAGGCCTGGACTAGTTTCCAATGAGCAGTTCTTC

size: few
V: TRBV4-3
J: TRBJ1-3
D: TRBD1
CDR3: CASSPGQGAGGNTIYF
DNA: TGCGCCAGCAGCCCGGGACAGGGGGCGGGTGGAAACACCATATATTTT

size: -
V: TRBV4-1
J: TRBJ1-3
D: -
CDR3: CASSQVSRRLTGNTIYF
DNA: TGCGCCAGCAGCCAAGTTTCACGGAGACTGACTGGAAACACCATATATTTT

size: few
V: TRBV5-8
J: TRBJ1-6
D: -
CDR3: CASKWTGNSPLHF
DNA: TGTGCCAGCAAGTGGACGGGGAATTCACCCCTCCACTTT

size: -
V: TRBV25-1
J: TRBJ2-4
D: TRBD1
CDR3: CASSEGQVIAKNIQYF
DNA: TGTGCCAGCAGTGAGGGACAGGTGATAGCCAAAAACATTCAGTACTTC

size: -
V: TRBV5-1
J: TRBJ2-2
D: -
CDR3: CASSLEIRDSGELFF
DNA: TGCGCCAGCAGCTTGGAGATCAGGGACTCCGGGGAGCTGTTTTTT

size: -
V: TRBV6-2/TRBV6-3
J: TRBJ1-2
D: TRBD1
CDR3: CASSYTPGTVGYGYTF
DNA: TGTGCCAGCAGTTACACCCCCGGGACAGTGGGCTATGGCTACACCTTC

size: -
V: TRBV7-7
J: TRBJ2-3
D: -
CDR3: CASSLLGSGTDTQYF
DNA: TGTGCTAGCAGCTTATTGGGGTCGGGGACAGATACGCAGTATTTT

size: -
V: TRBV12-3/TRBV12-4
J: TRBJ1-2
D: -
CDR3: CASSRIRVGYTF
DNA: TGTGCCAGCAGTCGTATCAGGGTCGGCTACACCTTC

size: -
V: TRBV5-5
J: TRBJ1-1
D: TRBD1
CDR3: CADRGTEAFF
DNA: TGTGCCGACAGGGGCACTGAAGCTTTCTTT

size: -
V: TRBV7-9
J: TRBJ1-1
D: -
CDR3: CASTNEGVRTEAFF
DNA: TGTGCCAGCACCAACGAGGGGGTCCGAACTGAAGCTTTCTTT

size: -
V: TRBV19
J: TRBJ1-1
D: -
CDR3: CASSGLRTENTEAFF
DNA: TGTGCCAGTAGTGGGCTTCGGACAGAGAACACTGAAGCTTTCTTT

size: few
V: TRBV2
J: TRBJ1-6
D: -
CDR3: CASRTTEINSPLHF
DNA: TGTGCCAGCAGGACCACAGAGATTAATTCACCCCTCCACTTT

size: -
V: TRBV7-2
J: TRBJ2-7
D: -
CDR3: CASSLQIFYEQYF
DNA: TGTGCCAGCAGCTTACAAATTTTCTACGAGCAGTACTTC

size: -
V: TRBV2
J: TRBJ2-3
D: TRBD2
CDR3: CASSEGGTRTQYF
DNA: TGTGCCAGCAGTGAAGGGGGGACTAGAACGCAGTATTTT

size: -
V: TRBV12-5
J: TRBJ1-1
D: -
CDR3: CASGRQRSNTEAFF
DNA: TGTGCTAGTGGGCGTCAGAGGTCCAACACTGAAGCTTTCTTT

size: -
V: TRBV5-1
J: TRBJ2-1
D: TRBD2
CDR3: CASSLATSGYNEQFF
DNA: TGCGCCAGCAGCTTGGCGACTAGCGGATACAATGAGCAGTTCTTC

size: -
V: TRBV5-1
J: TRBJ2-5
D: TRBD2
CDR3: CASSYRLAGGRERETQYF
DNA: TGCGCCAGCAGCTACCGACTAGCGGGAGGAAGGGAAAGAGAGACCCAGTACTTC

size: -
V: TRBV6-5
J: TRBJ1-6
D: TRBD1
CDR3: CASSLSGTGGSPLHF
DNA: TGTGCCAGCAGTTTGTCCGGGACAGGGGGTTCACCCCTCCACTTT

size: -
V: TRBV28
J: TRBJ2-1
D: -
CDR3: CASSAPGGVKQFF
DNA: TGTGCCAGTTCCGCCCCAGGCGGGGTAAAGCAGTTCTTC

size: -
V: TRBV28
J: TRBJ2-5
D: -
CDR3: CASRASGVVETQYF
DNA: TGTGCCAGCAGGGCATCCGGGGTAGTAGAGACCCAGTACTTC

size: -
V: TRBV21-1
J: TRBJ2-7
D: -
CDR3: CASSKAQRGLAGEATEQYF
DNA: TGTGCCAGCAGCAAAGCGCAAAGGGGACTAGCGGGAGAAGCGACCGAGCAGTACTTC

size: -
V: TRBV7-8
J: TRBJ2-7
D: -
CDR3: CASSNSRTTSYEQYF
DNA: TGTGCCAGCAGCAACTCTCGGACAACCTCCTACGAGCAGTACTTC

size: -
V: TRBV7-2
J: TRBJ2-2
D: -
CDR3: CASTWGGNTGELFF
DNA: TGTGCCAGCACCTGGGGGGGCAACACCGGGGAGCTGTTTTTT

size: -
V: TRBV6-5
J: TRBJ2-6
D: -
CDR3: CASSRSPSGANVLTF
DNA: TGTGCCAGCAGTCGTTCCCCGTCTGGGGCCAACGTCCTGACTTTC

size: -
V: TRBV6-2/TRBV6-3
J: TRBJ2-1
D: TRBD2
CDR3: CASSYWTSGRGNEQFF
DNA: TGTGCCAGCAGTTACTGGACTAGCGGGAGGGGAAATGAGCAGTTCTTC

size: -
V: TRBV29-1
J: TRBJ2-7
D: -
CDR3: CSVEMSLSYEQYF
DNA: TGCAGCGTTGAAATGAGCCTGAGCTACGAGCAGTACTTC

size: -
V: TRBV7-6
J: TRBJ1-1
D: -
CDR3: CASSLETQVWATEAFF
DNA: TGTGCCAGCAGCTTAGAAACCCAGGTTTGGGCGACTGAAGCTTTCTTT

size: -
V: TRBV7-6
J: TRBJ2-7
D: -
CDR3: CASSLVMGRIYEQYF
DNA: TGTGCCAGCAGCTTAGTCATGGGGCGCATCTACGAGCAGTACTTC

size: -
V: TRBV14
J: TRBJ1-4
D: -
CDR3: CASTRNLGEKLFF
DNA: TGTGCCAGTACGCGGAATCTTGGTGAAAAACTGTTTTTT

size: -
V: TRBV7-8
J: TRBJ1-2
D: TRBD1
CDR3: CASSVNPRTGYGYTF
DNA: TGTGCCAGCAGCGTAAACCCTCGGACAGGCTATGGCTACACCTTC

size: -
V: TRBV11-2
J: TRBJ2-3
D: TRBD2
CDR3: CASSLSLAGDWSHTDTQYF
DNA: TGTGCCAGCAGCTTATCCCTAGCGGGGGACTGGAGCCACACAGATACGCAGTATTTT

size: -
V: TRBV24-1
J: TRBJ1-2
D: TRBD1
CDR3: CATSDHRDSGYTF
DNA: TGTGCCACCAGTGATCACCGGGACAGCGGGTACACCTTC

size: -
V: TRBV19
J: TRBJ2-1
D: TRBD2
CDR3: CASSKGLAGVNEQFF
DNA: TGTGCCAGTAGTAAGGGACTAGCGGGAGTGAATGAGCAGTTCTTC

size: -
V: TRBV16
J: TRBJ2-1
D: -
CDR3: CASSQVGSGNNEQFF
DNA: TGTGCCAGCAGCCAGGTGGGTTCGGGAAACAATGAGCAGTTCTTC

size: -
V: TRBV6-5
J: TRBJ2-7
D: TRBD1
CDR3: CANRGPTYEQYF
DNA: TGTGCCAACAGGGGGCCGACCTACGAGCAGTACTTC

size: few
V: TRBV12-3/TRBV12-4
J: TRBJ2-2
D: -
CDR3: CASMRDTGELFF
DNA: TGTGCCAGCATGAGGGACACCGGGGAGCTGTTTTTT

size: -
V: TRBV19
J: TRBJ2-5
D: TRBD2
CDR3: CASSGHSGVQETQYF
DNA: TGTGCCAGTAGTGGGCATAGCGGGGTCCAAGAGACCCAGTACTTC

size: -
V: TRBV5-1
J: TRBJ1-1
D: -
CDR3: CASSSPGGNTEAFF
DNA: TGCGCCAGCAGCTCGCCGGGGGGGAACACTGAAGCTTTCTTT

size: few
V: TRBV7-9
J: TRBJ1-5
D: TRBD1
CDR3: CASSLGQGVQPQHF
DNA: TGTGCCAGCAGCTTAGGCCAGGGGGTTCAGCCCCAGCATTTT

size: -
V: TRBV27
J: TRBJ2-7
D: -
CDR3: CASSLLDSSGEQYF
DNA: TGTGCCAGCAGTTTATTGGACTCCTCAGGCGAGCAGTACTTC

size: -
V: TRBV6-2/TRBV6-3
J: TRBJ2-7
D: TRBD2
CDR3: CASSYSFLSAGVTEQYF
DNA: TGTGCCAGCAGTTACTCGTTTCTTTCCGCGGGAGTCACCGAGCAGTACTTC

size: -
V: TRBV2
J: TRBJ2-2
D: -
CDR3: CASSVSTGNGELFF
DNA: TGTGCCAGCAGTGTTAGCACAGGGAACGGGGAGCTGTTTTTT

size: -
V: TRBV12-5
J: TRBJ1-1
D: -
CDR3: CASGSPFRGTEAFF
DNA: TGTGCTAGTGGTTCTCCCTTTAGGGGAACTGAAGCTTTCTTT

size: -
V: TRBV5-8
J: TRBJ2-1
D: -
CDR3: CASSLAYGRNNEQFF
DNA: TGTGCCAGCAGCTTGGCCTATGGGCGAAACAATGAGCAGTTCTTC

size: once
V: TRBV10-3
J: TRBJ2-7
D: TRBD2
CDR3: CAISGGEGTFYEQYF
DNA: TGTGCCATCAGTGGAGGGGAGGGGACCTTCTACGAGCAGTACTTC

size: -
V: TRBV6-4
J: TRBJ2-1
D: -
CDR3: CASSDVLSSYNEQFF
DNA: TGTGCCAGCAGTGATGTACTGAGCTCCTACAATGAGCAGTTCTTC

size: -
V: TRBV20-1
J: TRBJ1-2
D: TRBD1
CDR3: CSADRGYGYTF
DNA: TGCAGTGCGGACAGGGGATATGGCTACACCTTC

size: -
V: TRBV9
J: TRBJ2-1
D: TRBD2
CDR3: CASSVLAGDYNEQFF
DNA: TGTGCCAGCAGCGTACTAGCGGGGGACTACAATGAGCAGTTCTTC

size: -
V: TRBV5-6
J: TRBJ1-3
D: -
CDR3: CASSSTGTGNTIYF
DNA: TGTGCCAGCAGCTCAACAGGGACTGGAAACACCATATATTTT

size: -
V: TRBV30
J: TRBJ1-5
D: -
CDR3: CAWSLSGNQPQHF
DNA: TGTGCCTGGAGTCTTTCAGGGAATCAGCCCCAGCATTTT

size: few
V: TRBV7-3
J: TRBJ2-3
D: -
CDR3: CASSFGYTDRDTQYF
DNA: TGTGCCAGCAGCTTTGGATACACAGATAGAGATACGCAGTATTTT

size: -
V: TRBV7-9
J: TRBJ1-1
D: TRBD1
CDR3: CASSSGQGETEAFF
DNA: TGTGCCAGCAGCAGTGGACAGGGGGAAACTGAAGCTTTCTTT

size: -
V: TRBV11-2
J: TRBJ2-3
D: TRBD2
CDR3: CASSLLAGGPNTQYF
DNA: TGTGCCAGCAGCTTATTAGCGGGGGGGCCGAATACGCAGTATTTT

size: -
V: TRBV2
J: TRBJ2-7
D: TRBD1
CDR3: CASSADRGLGEQYF
DNA: TGTGCCAGCAGTGCGGACAGGGGGCTCGGCGAGCAGTACTTC